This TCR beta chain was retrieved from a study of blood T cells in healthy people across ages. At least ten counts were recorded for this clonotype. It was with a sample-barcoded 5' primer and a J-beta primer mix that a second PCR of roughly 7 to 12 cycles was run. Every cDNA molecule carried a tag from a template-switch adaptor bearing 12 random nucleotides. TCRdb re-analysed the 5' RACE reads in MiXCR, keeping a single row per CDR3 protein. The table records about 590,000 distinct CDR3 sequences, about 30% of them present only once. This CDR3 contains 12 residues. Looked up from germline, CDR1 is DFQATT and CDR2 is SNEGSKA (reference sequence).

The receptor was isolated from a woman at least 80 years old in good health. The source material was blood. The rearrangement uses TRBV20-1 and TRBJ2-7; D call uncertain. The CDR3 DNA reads TGCACCCTAAAAGAAGCCACCTACGAGCAGTACTTC. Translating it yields CTLKEATYEQYF.